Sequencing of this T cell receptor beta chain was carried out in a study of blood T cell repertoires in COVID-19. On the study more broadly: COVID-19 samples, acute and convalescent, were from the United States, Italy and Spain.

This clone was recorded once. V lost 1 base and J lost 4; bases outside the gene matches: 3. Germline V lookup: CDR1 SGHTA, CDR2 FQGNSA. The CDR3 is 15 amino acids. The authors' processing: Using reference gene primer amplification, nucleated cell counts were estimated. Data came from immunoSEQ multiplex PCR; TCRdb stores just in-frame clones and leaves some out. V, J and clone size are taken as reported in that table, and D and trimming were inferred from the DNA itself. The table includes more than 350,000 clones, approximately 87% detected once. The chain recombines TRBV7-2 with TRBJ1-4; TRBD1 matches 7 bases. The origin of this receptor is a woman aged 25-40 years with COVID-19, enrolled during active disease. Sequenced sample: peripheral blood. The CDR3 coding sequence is TGTGCCAGCAGCTTAGAGGGACAGTATAATGAAAAACTGTTTTTT. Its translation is CASSLEGQYNEKLFF. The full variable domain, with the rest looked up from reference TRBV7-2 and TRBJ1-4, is GAGVSQSPSNKVTEKGKDVELRCDPISGHTALYWYRQSLGQGLEFLIYFQGNSAPDKSGLPSDRFSAERTGGSVSTLTIQRTQQEDSAVYLCASSLEGQYNEKLFFGSGTQLSVL.